These 32 T cell receptor beta chains were all obtained from the same sample, sequenced in a study of human T cells and chemical hapten exposure. This sample's time point: healthy volunteer bleed at 6 weeks. The total RNA was obtained from whole blood that was not fractionated. From the RACE reads, TCRdb called clonotypes with MiXCR, one entry per CDR3 protein. The sample contains 65,000 to 95,000 distinct CDR3 sequences, 8.5% to 10% of which appear only once. Sequencing input: whole blood. The receptors come from a female donor in good health. Some clones in this sample may be carry-over from other donors' samples.

There are many counts of this clonotype. The rearrangement links TRBV4-3 to TRBJ2-6, with D possibly being TRBD2 (6 bases). CDR3 size: 16 residues. Trimming removed 0 bases from V and 2 bases from J, with 8 bases in between. The V gene's germline CDR1 is LGHNA and CDR2 YSLEER. In DNA form, the CDR3 reads TGCGCCAGCAGCCAAGATCGCGGGGCTGGGGCCAACGTCCTGACTTTC. This gives the protein CASSQDRGAGANVLTF.

This clonotype was detected only a few times. The chain recombines TRBV28 with TRBJ2-7, with D tentatively TRBD2 (5 bases). CDR1 is MDHEN and CDR2 is SYDVKM in the germline V gene. V dropped 6 bases and J dropped 2 bases, with 14 bases sitting between them. The CDR3 sequence is 14 residues long. CDR3 nucleotides: TGTGCCAGCAGCATGAGGGCAGGAGCCTACGAGCAGTACTTC. It specifies CASSMRAGAYEQYF.

The chain carries TRBV5-4 and TRBJ2-5; D uncertain. V lost 0 bases and J lost 3, with 9 bases in between. The CDR3 runs 14 residues. CDR1 and CDR2 from the germline V gene are SGHNT and YYREEE (reference sequence). CDR3 in amino acids: CASSLAPSKETQYF. CDR3 DNA sequence: TGTGCCAGCAGCTTGGCCCCGAGTAAAGAGACCCAGTACTTC.

This clonotype was seen a few times. This chain connects TRBV28 to TRBJ2-3, with 8 bases matching TRBD2. Germline loops: CDR1 MDHEN, CDR2 SYDVKM. The CDR3 extends over 12 amino acids. The ends lost 5 bases at V and 10 bases at J; junction bases unmatched: 5. CDR3 region: CASSTGGSSQYF. The CDR3 bases are TGTGCCAGCAGTACGGGGGGGAGCTCGCAGTATTTT.

The rearrangement links TRBV20-1 to TRBJ2-7; 9 bases map to TRBD1. The CDR3 has 15 residues. Germline loops: CDR1 DFQATT, CDR2 SNEGSKA (reference sequence). With V trimmed by 4 bases and J by 0 bases, 7 bases remained unmatched. The CDR3: CSANWDRASSYEQYF. CDR3 DNA: TGCAGTGCTAACTGGGACAGGGCTAGCTCCTACGAGCAGTACTTC.

In its sample, this clonotype was seen many times. The J gene is TRBJ2-4, the V gene TRBV28, with 9 bases identical to TRBD2. Germline V gives CDR1 MDHEN, CDR2 SYDVKM. The CDR3 covers 14 residues. V lost 5 bases to trimming and J lost 7 bases; unmatched junction nucleotides: 6. CDR3 region: CASSPLAGENIQYF. Written as DNA, the CDR3 is TGTGCCAGCAGTCCGTTAGCGGGGGAGAACATTCAGTACTTC.

The V call is TRBV15, the J call TRBJ2-3, with a tentative D call TRBD2 (6 bases). CDR1 is LNHNV and CDR2 is YYDKDF in the germline V gene (reference sequence). The CDR3 has 15 residues. Trimming left V 6 bases short and J 2 bases short, with 15 bases between. CDR3 nucleotides: TGTGCCACCAGACCGGGCGCGGGAAACACAGATACGCAGTATTTT. It is translated as CATRPGAGNTDTQYF.

Many counts were recorded for this clonotype. The V gene is TRBV20-1, the J gene TRBJ1-5; unclear D gene. V was shortened by 0 bases and J by 3 bases, with 15 bases between the two germline ends. The germline gives CDR1 DFQATT, CDR2 SNEGSKA (reference sequence). The CDR3 loop spans 16 amino acids. The CDR3 loop reads CSARDPEPGYNQPQHF. Here the CDR3 DNA reads TGCAGTGCTAGAGATCCAGAACCAGGTTACAATCAGCCCCAGCATTTT.

This rearrangement joins TRBV5-1 to TRBJ2-3, with 12 bases identical to TRBD2. J gave up 1 base and V 4 bases, and 4 bases lay outside the gene matches. Germline CDR1 is SGHRS and CDR2 is YFSETQ. The CDR3 extends over 16 amino acids. The CDR3 DNA is TGCGCCAGCAGCAAACTAGCGGGGGGACGCACAGATACGCAGTATTTT. It encodes CASSKLAGGRTDTQYF.

This clonotype was counted many times. V usage is TRBV10-3 and J usage is TRBJ2-6; TRBD1 aligns across 9 bases. Trimming removed 6 bases from V and 0 bases from J; junction bases left unmatched: 12. The CDR3 has 19 residues. Germline CDR1 and CDR2: ENHRY and SYGVKD. In DNA form, the CDR3 reads TGTGCCATCAGCGACAACACAGGGGGCCCCAACTCTGGGGCCAACGTCCTGACTTTC. Translating gives CAISDNTGGPNSGANVLTF.

As for this clonotype: Just one base apart from a much larger clone, this may be a read error. The chain links TRBV27 to TRBJ1-2; 9 bases fit TRBD1. This CDR3 has 14 residues. The germline CDR1 and CDR2 sequences are MNHEY and SMNVEV (reference sequence). As DNA, the CDR3 is TGTGCCAACAGTTTCAACAGGGGGCGAAGTGGCTACACCTTC. Encoded protein: CANSFNRGRSGYTF.

This chain connects TRBV12-3 or TRBV12-4 to TRBJ2-5; TRBD1 aligns across 8 bases. V gave up 0 bases and J gave up 2 bases; unmatched junction bases: 8. This CDR3 is built from 17 residues. The CDR3 sequence: CASSLARQGLGQETQYF. For the CDR3, the DNA is TGTGCCAGCAGTTTAGCCCGACAGGGGCTGGGGCAAGAGACCCAGTACTTC.

This clonotype was seen a few times. The DNA of the CDR3 is TGTGCCAGCAGTTCGGGCCAGGTAGATACGCAGTATTTT. Protein: CASSSGQVDTQYF. The chain has TRBV12-3 or TRBV12-4 and TRBJ2-3; the D is unclear. This CDR3 spans 13 amino acids. V was trimmed by 4 bases and J by 5 bases, leaving 10 bases between them.

This clonotype has just a few counts. This chain joins TRBV25-1 and TRBJ2-1, with TRBD2 matching 9 bases. The germline CDR1 and CDR2 sequences are MGHDK and SYGVNS. The J segment lost 3 bases and the V segment lost 4 bases, leaving 10 bases of the junction unmatched. This CDR3 spans 17 amino acids. The CDR3: CASSAPLTAGGYNEQFF. The CDR3 nucleotides read TGTGCCAGCAGTGCCCCCCTTACAGCGGGGGGCTACAATGAGCAGTTCTTC.

This clonotype came up a few times. V usage is TRBV6-5 and J usage is TRBJ1-5, with 7 bases aligning to TRBD1. Germline CDR1 MNHEY, CDR2 SVGAGI. The CDR3 extends over 14 amino acids. Germline trimming cut 2 bases from V and 9 bases from J; bases unmatched to any gene: 7. The chain's CDR3 is CASSYARGDWPQHF. The CDR3, as DNA: TGTGCCAGCAGTTACGCCAGGGGGGATTGGCCCCAGCATTTT.

This clonotype has a handful of counts. The CDR3 coding sequence is TGTGCCAGCAGTTACAGGGGGCCCACAGATACGCAGTATTTT. It is translated as CASSYRGPTDTQYF. The chain couples TRBV6-2 or TRBV6-3 to TRBJ2-3; 7 bases line up with TRBD1. The V gene end was trimmed by 2 bases and the J gene end by 2 bases; junction bases not matched to a gene: 1. Germline loops: CDR1 MNHEY, CDR2 SVGEGT. CDR3 length: 14 residues.

This chain joins TRBV6-5 and TRBJ2-1, with 7 bases identical to TRBD2. The V gene's germline CDR1 is MNHEY and CDR2 SVGAGI. CDR3 length: 13 residues. Trimming at V came to 6 bases and at J to 14 bases, leaving 13 bases not matched to a gene. The CDR3 DNA reads TGTGCCAGCAGCCAGACTAGCACTATGGGGGAGTTCTTC. Protein product: CASSQTSTMGEFF.

This clonotype was counted between two and nine times. The V gene is TRBV12-3 or TRBV12-4, the J gene TRBJ2-7; TRBD1 aligns across 8 bases. The V segment lost 6 bases and the J segment 6 bases; nucleotides outside the gene matches: 7. The CDR3 runs to 13 residues. In nucleotides, the CDR3 is TGTGCCAGCAGACCCAGCGACAGGGGCGAGCAGTACTTC. Residues: CASRPSDRGEQYF.

This rearrangement joins TRBV27 to TRBJ2-7; the D gene is possibly TRBD1 (5 bases). The germline CDR1 and CDR2 sequences are MNHEY and SMNVEV (reference sequence). This CDR3 is 14 amino acids long. Trimming shortened V by 4 bases and J by 3 bases, and 13 bases separated the two germline ends. CDR3 amino acids: CASSSDRQFYEQYF. CDR3 sequence (DNA): TGTGCCAGCAGTTCCGACCGACAGTTCTACGAGCAGTACTTC.

The sample holds many counts of this clonotype. V and J are TRBV2 and TRBJ2-6; D call uncertain. This CDR3 has 15 residues. From germline, CDR1 is SNHLY and CDR2 FYNNEI. V shed 2 bases and J shed 3 bases, with 8 bases lying between them. Written as DNA, the CDR3 is TGTGCCAGCAGTGAACCCCCCGGTGGGGCCAACGTCCTGACTTTC. The encoded protein is CASSEPPGGANVLTF.

A few counts support this clonotype. This chain links TRBV27 with TRBJ1-5; 10 positions match TRBD1. Germline assignment: CDR1 MNHEY and CDR2 SMNVEV (reference sequence). CDR3 length: 19 amino acids. The trim removed 5 bases at V and 0 bases at J, leaving 13 bases unmatched. The CDR3 here is CASSPSGQGVTYSNQPQHF. Here the CDR3 DNA reads TGTGCCAGCAGTCCCTCCGGACAGGGGGTTACATATAGCAATCAGCCCCAGCATTTT.

This clonotype came up a few times. The chain recombines TRBV5-1 with TRBJ2-5; D not resolved. The length of the CDR3 is 14 residues. The germline V gene has CDR1 SGHRS and CDR2 YFSETQ. V dropped 5 bases and J dropped 2 bases, with 13 bases sitting between them. CDR3 amino acids: CASSPTGRQETQYF. CDR3 coding DNA: TGCGCCAGCAGTCCTACTGGCCGTCAAGAGACCCAGTACTTC.

This clonotype was recorded many times. This chain uses TRBV7-8 with TRBJ1-6; 9 bases align to TRBD1. CDR3 length equals 15 residues. J lost 8 bases, V lost 1 base, and 3 bases had no gene match. Germline-derived CDR1 and CDR2 are SGHVS and FQNEAQ. The CDR3 region has the DNA TGTGCCAGCAGCTTAGTACGGACAGGGGATTCACCCCTCCACTTT. It translates to CASSLVRTGDSPLHF.

This clonotype has just a few counts. The gene calls are TRBV14 and TRBJ2-7; D is possibly TRBD2 (6 bases). From germline, CDR1 is SGHDN and CDR2 FVKESK. V shed 2 bases and J shed 6 bases, with 11 bases lying between them. CDR3 length: 13 amino acids. The CDR3 coding sequence is TGTGCCAGCAGCCAAAACCGGGGAGGCGAGCAGTACTTC. This sequence encodes CASSQNRGGEQYF.

As for this clonotype: It may be a read error: a sequence one base away is much more abundant. The chain links TRBV18 to TRBJ1-1; D is possibly TRBD1 (5 bases). Germline assignment: CDR1 KGHSH and CDR2 LQKENI. V was cut by 3 bases and J by 6 bases, with 23 bases left in between. The CDR3 length is 17 residues. The CDR3 coding sequence is TGTGCCAGCTCACCCACGGGGGGGGGTATGTTGGGCCCTGAAGCTTTCTTT. Encoded protein: CASSPTGGGMLGPEAFF.

This chain links TRBV20-1 with TRBJ2-3; D unclear. The CDR3 consists of 10 residues. The germline V and J ends were trimmed by 6 bases and 7 bases, with 8 bases remaining between them. Looked up from germline, CDR1 is DFQATT and CDR2 is SNEGSKA (reference sequence). This chain's CDR3 is CSAGWNTQYF. DNA of the CDR3: TGCAGTGCCGGGTGGAATACGCAGTATTTT.

This clonotype occurred many times. The chain carries TRBV14 and TRBJ2-3; TRBD1 matches 9 bases. Germline CDR1 is SGHDN and CDR2 is FVKESK. V lost 3 bases to trimming and J lost 0 bases; unmatched junction nucleotides: 4. The CDR3 is 16 residues long. CDR3 protein: CASSHHRGLSTDTQYF. In DNA, the CDR3 is TGTGCCAGCAGCCACCACAGGGGGCTGAGCACAGATACGCAGTATTTT.

There are a few counts of this clonotype. The chain uses TRBV5-6 and TRBJ1-4; tentative D call: TRBD1 (5 bases). The V end was cut by 1 base, the J end by 8 bases, with 12 bases between. The CDR3 extends over 14 amino acids. The germline gives CDR1 SGHDT, CDR2 YYEEEE. In DNA, the CDR3 is TGTGCCAGCAGCTTGCGGGGGTTGGGGGAAAAACTGTTTTTT. It yields the protein CASSLRGLGEKLFF.

This clonotype has only a few counts. The CDR3 DNA is TGTGCCAGCAGTTATCGGACAGGGGGCACTGAAGCTTTCTTT. Translated: CASSYRTGGTEAFF. The chain recombines TRBV6-6 with TRBJ1-1, with TRBD1 matching 10 bases. Germline V gives CDR1 MNHNY, CDR2 SVGAGI (reference sequence). The CDR3 is 14 residues long. V was pared by 3 bases and J by 4 bases, with 2 bases of the junction left unmatched.

This clonotype was detected only a few times. V gene TRBV11-3 combines with J gene TRBJ2-2; D could derive from TRBD1 or TRBD2 (5 bases each). There are 16 residues in the CDR3. From germline, CDR1 is SGHNT and CDR2 YENEEA. V was cut by 3 bases and J by 2 bases, with 13 bases left in between. The CDR3 reads CASSFTGPTNTGELFF. CDR3 nucleotides: TGTGCCAGCAGCTTTACGGGACCCACTAACACCGGGGAGCTGTTTTTT.

This clonotype appeared a few times. This chain links TRBV7-2 with TRBJ1-6; possibly TRBD1 for D (6 bases). The CDR3 loop spans 16 amino acids. The V end lost 1 base, the J end lost 7 bases, and 14 bases lay between the germline ends. Germline values: CDR1 SGHTA, CDR2 FQGNSA. The CDR3 loop reads CASSLVWGAGNSPLHF. The CDR3, as DNA: TGTGCCAGCAGCTTAGTATGGGGGGCAGGGAATTCACCCCTCCACTTT.

The CDR3: CASRLRQGGGTEAFF. CDR3 bases: TGTGCCAGCAGACTAAGACAGGGGGGTGGGACTGAAGCTTTCTTT. This rearrangement joins TRBV3-1 to TRBJ1-1; 9 bases agree with TRBD1. J lost 5 bases, V lost 6 bases, and 10 bases had no gene match. From germline, CDR1 is LGHDT and CDR2 YNNKEL (reference sequence). The CDR3 has 15 amino acids.